This T cell receptor (beta chain) was documented in a study of CD8 T cells in ankylosing spondylitis. Unmatched junction bases numbered 13, after V lost 0 bases and J lost 3 bases. From germline, CDR1 is WSHSY and CDR2 SAAADI. The CDR3 consists of 18 residues. To note about this clonotype: The antigen is not known.

Molecular-barcoded quantitative 5'-RACE produced these TCR beta libraries. TCRdb itself ran the 5' RACE reads through MiXCR, one entry per CDR3 protein. The sample lists roughly 240,000 distinct CDR3 sequences, roughly a third occurring once. Findings and caveats of the study: There were earlier reports of some motif variants in reactive arthritis synovial fluid and blood. Several highly homologous variants made up a TCR beta motif, and this motif appeared characteristic of ankylosing spondylitis blood. The authors reported significant enrichment of disease-linked clones in matched ankylosing spondylitis synovial fluid.

This clonotype was obtained from a male donor with ankylosing spondylitis or in good health (not recorded which). The chain links TRBV10-2 to TRBJ2-7, with TRBD1 identical over 8 bases. The sequenced sample was blood, either unsorted or a sorted T cell fraction (not recorded which). The CDR3, as DNA: TGCGCCAGCAGTGAGTCGACTCTAGGACAGGGTTTCGTCTACGAGCAGTACTTC. Translating it yields CASSESTLGQGFVYEQYF.